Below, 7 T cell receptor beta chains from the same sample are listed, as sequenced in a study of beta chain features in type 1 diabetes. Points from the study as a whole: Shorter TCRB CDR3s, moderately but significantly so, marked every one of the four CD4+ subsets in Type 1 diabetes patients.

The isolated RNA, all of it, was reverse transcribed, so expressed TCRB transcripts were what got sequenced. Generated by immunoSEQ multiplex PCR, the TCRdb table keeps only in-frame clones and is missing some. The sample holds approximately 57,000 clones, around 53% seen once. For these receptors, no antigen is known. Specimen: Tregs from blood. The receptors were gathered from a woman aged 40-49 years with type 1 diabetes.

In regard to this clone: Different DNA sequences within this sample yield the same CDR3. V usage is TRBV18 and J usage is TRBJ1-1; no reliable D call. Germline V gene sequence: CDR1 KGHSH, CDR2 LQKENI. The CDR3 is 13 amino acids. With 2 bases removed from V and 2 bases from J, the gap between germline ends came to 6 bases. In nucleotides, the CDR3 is TGTGCCAGCTCACCAGCGGTAAACACTGAAGCTTTCTTT. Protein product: CASSPAVNTEAFF. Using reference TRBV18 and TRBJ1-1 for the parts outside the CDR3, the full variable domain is NAGVMQNPRHLVRRRGQEARLRCSPMKGHSHVYWYRQLPEEGLKFMVYLQKENIIDESGMPKERFSAEFPKEGPSILRIQQVVRGDSAAYFCASSPAVNTEAFFGQGTRLTVV.

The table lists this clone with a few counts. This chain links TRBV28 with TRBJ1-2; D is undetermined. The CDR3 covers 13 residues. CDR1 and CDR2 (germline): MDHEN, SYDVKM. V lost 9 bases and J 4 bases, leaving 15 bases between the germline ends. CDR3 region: CASDTITSYGYTF. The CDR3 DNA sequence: TGTGCCAGTGACACAATAACTAGCTATGGCTACACCTTC.

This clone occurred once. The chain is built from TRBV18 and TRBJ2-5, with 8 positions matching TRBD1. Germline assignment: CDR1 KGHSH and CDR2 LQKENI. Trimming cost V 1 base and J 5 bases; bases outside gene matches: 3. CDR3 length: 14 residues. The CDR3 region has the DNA TGTGCCAGCTCACCACGCAGGGGGCAGGAGACCCAGTACTTC. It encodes CASSPRRGQETQYF.

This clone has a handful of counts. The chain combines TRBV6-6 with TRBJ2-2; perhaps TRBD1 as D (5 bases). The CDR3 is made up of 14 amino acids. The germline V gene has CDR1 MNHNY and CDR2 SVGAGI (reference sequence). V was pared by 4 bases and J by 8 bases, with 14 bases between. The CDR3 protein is CASSSAGARGELFF. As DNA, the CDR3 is TGTGCCAGCAGTTCGGCTGGGGCGCGGGGGGAGCTGTTTTTT.

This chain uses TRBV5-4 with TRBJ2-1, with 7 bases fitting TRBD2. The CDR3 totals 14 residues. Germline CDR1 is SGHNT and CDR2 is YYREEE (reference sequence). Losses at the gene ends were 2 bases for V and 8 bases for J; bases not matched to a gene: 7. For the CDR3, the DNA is TGTGCCAGCAGCTTAGCCGGGGGAGGGTATGAGCAGTTCTTC. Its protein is CASSLAGGGYEQFF.

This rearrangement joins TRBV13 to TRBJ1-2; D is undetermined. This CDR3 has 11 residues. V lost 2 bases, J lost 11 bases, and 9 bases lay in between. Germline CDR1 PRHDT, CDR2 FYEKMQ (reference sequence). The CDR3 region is CASSLIREYTF. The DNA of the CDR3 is TGTGCCAGCAGCTTAATCCGGGAGTACACCTTC.

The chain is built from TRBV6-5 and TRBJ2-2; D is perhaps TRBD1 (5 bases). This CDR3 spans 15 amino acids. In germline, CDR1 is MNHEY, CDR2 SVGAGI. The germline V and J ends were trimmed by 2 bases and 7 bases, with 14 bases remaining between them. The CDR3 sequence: CASSYGALSDGELFF. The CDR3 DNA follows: TGTGCCAGCAGTTACGGGGCACTTTCGGACGGGGAGCTGTTTTTT.